This TCR beta chain is from a study of cytomegalovirus exposure and HLA in healthy donors. Points from the study as a whole: TRBV6-2, TRBV6-3 and some other V segments were unresolvable in 87-base-pair reads. The study recorded more than 150 TCR beta chains that were cytomegalovirus-associated.

The germline gives CDR1 SGHDT, CDR2 YYEEEE. V shed 5 bases and J shed 5 bases, with 21 bases lying between them. This CDR3 is built from 16 residues. Note on this clone: Its antigen is undetermined.

60 Vbeta and 13 Jbeta primers were used in PCR. Sequencing used immunoSEQ multiplex PCR; TCRdb keeps in-frame clones, though not all of them. Seen here are under 150,000 clones, roughly 85% observed once, and the top ten hold nearly 3.5%. Sequenced: PBMCs. The sequence was obtained from a male donor in good health and CMV-seronegative. This chain links TRBV5-6 with TRBJ2-3, with a possible D match to TRBD1 (7 bases). The DNA of the CDR3 is TGTGCCAGCAGTCTTGACACTACAGGGGAGGAAGATACGCAGTATTTT. Protein: CASSLDTTGEEDTQYF.